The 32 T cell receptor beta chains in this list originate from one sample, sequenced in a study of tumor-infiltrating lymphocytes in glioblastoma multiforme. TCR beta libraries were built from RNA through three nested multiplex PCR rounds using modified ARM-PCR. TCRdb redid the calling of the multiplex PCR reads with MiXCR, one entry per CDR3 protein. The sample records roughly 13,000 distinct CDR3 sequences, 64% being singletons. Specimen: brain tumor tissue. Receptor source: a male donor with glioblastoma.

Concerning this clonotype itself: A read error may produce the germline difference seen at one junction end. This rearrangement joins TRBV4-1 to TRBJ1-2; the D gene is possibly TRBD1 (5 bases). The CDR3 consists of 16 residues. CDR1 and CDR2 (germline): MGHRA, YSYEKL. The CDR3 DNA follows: TGCGCCGGCAGCCACGATCGATATAGGGGAAACTATGGCTACACCTTC. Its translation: CAGSHDRYRGNYGYTF.

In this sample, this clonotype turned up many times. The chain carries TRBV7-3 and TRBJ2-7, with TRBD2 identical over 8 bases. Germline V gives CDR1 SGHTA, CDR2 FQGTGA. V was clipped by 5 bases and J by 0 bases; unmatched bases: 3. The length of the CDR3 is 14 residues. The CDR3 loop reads CASSPAGDSYEQYF. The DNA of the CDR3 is TGTGCCAGCAGCCCAGCGGGGGACTCCTACGAGCAGTACTTC. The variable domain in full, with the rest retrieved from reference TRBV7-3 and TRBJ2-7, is GAGVSQTPSNKVTEKGKYVELRCDPISGHTALYWYRQSLGQGPEFLIYFQGTGAADDSGLPNDRFFAVRPEGSVSTLKIQRTERGDSAVYLCASSPAGDSYEQYFGPGTRLTVT.

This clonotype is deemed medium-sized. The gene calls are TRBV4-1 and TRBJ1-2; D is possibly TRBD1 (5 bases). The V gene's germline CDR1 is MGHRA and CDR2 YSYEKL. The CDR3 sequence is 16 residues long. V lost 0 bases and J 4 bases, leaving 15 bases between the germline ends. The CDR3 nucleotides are TGCGCCAGCAGCCAAGAGGGGGACGGGACGGTCTATGGCTACACCTTC. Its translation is CASSQEGDGTVYGYTF.

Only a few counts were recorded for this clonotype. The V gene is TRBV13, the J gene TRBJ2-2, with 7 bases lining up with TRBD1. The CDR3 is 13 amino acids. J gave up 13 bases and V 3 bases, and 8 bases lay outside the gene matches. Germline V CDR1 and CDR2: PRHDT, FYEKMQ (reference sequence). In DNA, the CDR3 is TGTGCCAGCAGCTTCCCACGACAGGGCGTGCTGTTTTTT. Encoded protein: CASSFPRQGVLFF.

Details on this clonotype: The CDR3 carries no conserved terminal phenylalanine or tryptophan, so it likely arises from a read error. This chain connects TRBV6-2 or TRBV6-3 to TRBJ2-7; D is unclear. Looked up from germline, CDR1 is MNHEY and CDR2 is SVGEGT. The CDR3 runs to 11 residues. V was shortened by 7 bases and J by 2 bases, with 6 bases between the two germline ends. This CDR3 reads CASTLAYEQYS. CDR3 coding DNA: TGTGCCAGCACTCTCGCCTACGAGCAGTACTCC.

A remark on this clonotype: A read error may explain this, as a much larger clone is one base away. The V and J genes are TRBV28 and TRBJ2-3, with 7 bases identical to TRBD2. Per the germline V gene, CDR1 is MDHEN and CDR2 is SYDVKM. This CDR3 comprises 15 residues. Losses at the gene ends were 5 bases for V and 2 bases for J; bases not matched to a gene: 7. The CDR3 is CASSNPSGVTDTQYF. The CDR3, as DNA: TGTGCCAGCAGTAACCCTAGCGGAGTCACAGATACGCAGTATTTT.

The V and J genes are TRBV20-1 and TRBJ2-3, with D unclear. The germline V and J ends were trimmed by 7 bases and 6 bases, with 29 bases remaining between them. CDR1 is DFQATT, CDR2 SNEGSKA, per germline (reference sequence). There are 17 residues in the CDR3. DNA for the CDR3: TGCAGTGTGTTTCCAGCCCAAATTAGGCTCACCCACGATACGCAGTATTTT. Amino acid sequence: CSVFPAQIRLTHDTQYF.

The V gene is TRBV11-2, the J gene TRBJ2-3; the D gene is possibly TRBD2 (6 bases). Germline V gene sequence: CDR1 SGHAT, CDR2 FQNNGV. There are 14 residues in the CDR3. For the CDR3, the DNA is TGTGAAAGCAGCTTAACGGGGGTCACAGATACGCAGTATTTT. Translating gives CESSLTGVTDTQYF.

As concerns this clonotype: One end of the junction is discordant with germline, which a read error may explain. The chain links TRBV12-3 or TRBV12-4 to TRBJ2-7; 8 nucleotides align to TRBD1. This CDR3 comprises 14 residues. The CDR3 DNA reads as TGTGCCAGCACCCGGACAGGGCCTCTTAACGAGCAGTGCTTC. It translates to CASTRTGPLNEQCF.

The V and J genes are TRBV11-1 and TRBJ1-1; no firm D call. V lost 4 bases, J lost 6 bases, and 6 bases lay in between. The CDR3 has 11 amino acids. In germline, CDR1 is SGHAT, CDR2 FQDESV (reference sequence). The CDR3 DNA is TGTGCCAGCAGCTCAGACGCTGAAGCTTTCTTT. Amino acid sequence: CASSSDAEAFF.

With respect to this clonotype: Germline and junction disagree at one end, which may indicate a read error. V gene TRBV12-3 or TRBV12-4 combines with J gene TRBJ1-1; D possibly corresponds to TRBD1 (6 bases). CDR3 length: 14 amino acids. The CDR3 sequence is CASRETGVNTKAFF. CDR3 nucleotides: TGTGCCAGCAGGGAGACAGGAGTGAACACTAAAGCTTTCTTT.

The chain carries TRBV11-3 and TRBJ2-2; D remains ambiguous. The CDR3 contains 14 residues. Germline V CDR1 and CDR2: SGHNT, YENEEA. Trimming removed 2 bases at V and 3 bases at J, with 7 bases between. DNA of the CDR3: TGTGCCAGCAGCTTACAGGCGCACACCGGGGAGCTGTTTTTT. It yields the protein CASSLQAHTGELFF.

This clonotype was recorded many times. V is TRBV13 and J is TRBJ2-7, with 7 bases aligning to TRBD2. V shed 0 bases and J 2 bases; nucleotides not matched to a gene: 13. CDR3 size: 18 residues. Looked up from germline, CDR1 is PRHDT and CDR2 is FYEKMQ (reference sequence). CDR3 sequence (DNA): TGTGCCAGCAGCTTAGGGTCTAGCGGATCTAGGGCCACCTACGAGCAGTACTTC. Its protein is CASSLGSSGSRATYEQYF.

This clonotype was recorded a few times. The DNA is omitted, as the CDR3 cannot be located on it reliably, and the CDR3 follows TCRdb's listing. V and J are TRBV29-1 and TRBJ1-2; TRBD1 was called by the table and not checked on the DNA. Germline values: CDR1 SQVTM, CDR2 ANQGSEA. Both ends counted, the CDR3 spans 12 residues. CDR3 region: CSVWGQGAGYIF.

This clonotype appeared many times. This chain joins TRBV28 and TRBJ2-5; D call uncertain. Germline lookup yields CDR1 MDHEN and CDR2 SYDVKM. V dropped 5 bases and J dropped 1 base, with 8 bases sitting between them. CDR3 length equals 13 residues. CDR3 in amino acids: CASSERIQETQYF. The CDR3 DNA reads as TGTGCCAGCAGTGAGAGGATCCAAGAGACCCAGTACTTC.

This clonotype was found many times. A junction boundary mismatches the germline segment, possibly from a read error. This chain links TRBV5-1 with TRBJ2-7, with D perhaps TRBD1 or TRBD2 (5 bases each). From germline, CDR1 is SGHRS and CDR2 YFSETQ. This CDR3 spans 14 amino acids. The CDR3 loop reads CASTPGTAAYGQYF. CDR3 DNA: TGCGCCAGCACCCCCGGGACGGCGGCCTACGGGCAGTACTTC.

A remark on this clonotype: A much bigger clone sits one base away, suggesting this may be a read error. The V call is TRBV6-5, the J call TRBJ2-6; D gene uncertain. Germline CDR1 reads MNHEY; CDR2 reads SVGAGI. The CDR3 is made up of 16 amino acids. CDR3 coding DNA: TGTACCAGCAGTTACTCTTTAGCCTCTGGGGCCAACGTCCTGACTTTC. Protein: CTSSYSLASGANVLTF.

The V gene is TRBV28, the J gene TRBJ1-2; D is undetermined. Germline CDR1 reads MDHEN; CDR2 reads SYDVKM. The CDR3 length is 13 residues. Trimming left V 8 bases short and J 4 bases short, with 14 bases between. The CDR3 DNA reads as TGTGCCAGCGGCTCAGGACGGGTCTATGGCTACACCTTC. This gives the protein CASGSGRVYGYTF.

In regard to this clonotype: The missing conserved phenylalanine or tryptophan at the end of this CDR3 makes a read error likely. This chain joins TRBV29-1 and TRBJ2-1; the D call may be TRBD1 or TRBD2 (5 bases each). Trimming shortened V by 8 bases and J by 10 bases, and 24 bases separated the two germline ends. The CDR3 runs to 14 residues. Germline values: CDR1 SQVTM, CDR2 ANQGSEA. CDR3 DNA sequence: TGCAGCACTCGGGACGTGAGCTGCTACGACGAGCAGTTCTTA. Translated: CSTRDVSCYDEQFL.

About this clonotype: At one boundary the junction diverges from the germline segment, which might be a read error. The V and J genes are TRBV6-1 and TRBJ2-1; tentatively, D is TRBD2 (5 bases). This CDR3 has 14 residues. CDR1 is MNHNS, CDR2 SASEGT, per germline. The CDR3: CACSLETSLNERFF. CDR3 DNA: TGTGCCTGCAGTTTAGAAACTAGTTTGAATGAGCGGTTCTTC.

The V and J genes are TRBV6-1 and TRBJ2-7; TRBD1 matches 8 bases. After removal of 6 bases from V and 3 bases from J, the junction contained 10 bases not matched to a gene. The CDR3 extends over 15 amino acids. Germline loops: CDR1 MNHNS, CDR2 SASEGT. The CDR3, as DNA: TGTGCCAGCAGGGGGGACACAGGGGGAAACTACGAGCAGTACTTC. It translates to CASRGDTGGNYEQYF.

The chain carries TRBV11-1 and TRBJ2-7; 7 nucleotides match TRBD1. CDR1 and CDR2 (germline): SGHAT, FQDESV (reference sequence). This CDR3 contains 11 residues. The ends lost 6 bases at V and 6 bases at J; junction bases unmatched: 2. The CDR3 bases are TGTGCCAGCAGACAGGGGCGCGAGCAGTACTTC. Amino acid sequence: CASRQGREQYF.

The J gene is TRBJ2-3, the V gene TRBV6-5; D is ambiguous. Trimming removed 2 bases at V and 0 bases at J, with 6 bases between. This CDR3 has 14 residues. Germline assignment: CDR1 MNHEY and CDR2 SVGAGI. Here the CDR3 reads CASSYGFSTDTQYF. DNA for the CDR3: TGTGCCAGCAGTTACGGCTTCAGCACAGATACGCAGTATTTT.

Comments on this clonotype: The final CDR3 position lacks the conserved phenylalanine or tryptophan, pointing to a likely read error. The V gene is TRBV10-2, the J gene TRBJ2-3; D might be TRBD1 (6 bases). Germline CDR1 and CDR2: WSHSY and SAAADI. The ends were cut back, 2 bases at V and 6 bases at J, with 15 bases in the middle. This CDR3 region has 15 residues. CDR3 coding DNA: TGCGCCAGCAGTGAGGCAGGGGCCCGGGCGGATACGCAGTATTTG. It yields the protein CASSEAGARADTQYL.

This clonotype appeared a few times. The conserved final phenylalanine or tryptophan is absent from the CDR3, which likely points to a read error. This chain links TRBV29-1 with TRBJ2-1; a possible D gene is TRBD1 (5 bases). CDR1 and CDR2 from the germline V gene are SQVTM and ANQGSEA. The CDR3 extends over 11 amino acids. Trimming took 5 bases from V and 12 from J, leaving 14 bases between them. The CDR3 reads CSVLECRGQFS. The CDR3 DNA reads TGCAGCGTTTTGGAATGTAGGGGGCAGTTCTCC.

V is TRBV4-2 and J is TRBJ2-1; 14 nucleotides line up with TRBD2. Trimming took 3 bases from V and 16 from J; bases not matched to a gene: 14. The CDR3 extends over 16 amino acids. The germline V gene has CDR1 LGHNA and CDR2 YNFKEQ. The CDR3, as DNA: TGTGCCAGCAGCCACGCGACTAGCGGGGGGGCCTTTGATCAATTCTTC. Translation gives CASSHATSGGAFDQFF.

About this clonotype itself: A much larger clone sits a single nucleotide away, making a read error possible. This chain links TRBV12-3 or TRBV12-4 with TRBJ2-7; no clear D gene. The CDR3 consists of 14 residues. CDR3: CTSNLGGNHYEQYF. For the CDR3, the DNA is TGTACCAGCAACCTGGGCGGAAATCACTACGAGCAGTACTTC.

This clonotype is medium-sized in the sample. The CDR3 sequence is CASSWGGWGSDTQYF. CDR3 DNA sequence: TGTGCCAGCAGCTGGGGGGGATGGGGCTCAGATACGCAGTATTTT. The gene calls are TRBV5-6 and TRBJ2-3; TRBD2 agrees at 7 bases. This CDR3 region has 15 residues. Germline-derived CDR1 and CDR2 are SGHDT and YYEEEE. The junction had 8 bases not matched to a gene; V was cut back by 3 bases and J by 4 bases.

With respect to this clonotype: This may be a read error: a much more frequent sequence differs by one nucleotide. CDR3 coding DNA: TGCAGTGCTAGAACACTAGCGGGGAATGAGCAGTTCTTC. It codes for CSARTLAGNEQFF. The V gene is TRBV20-1, the J gene TRBJ2-1, with 10 positions matching TRBD2. The germline CDR1 and CDR2 sequences are DFQATT and SNEGSKA (reference sequence). The length of the CDR3 is 13 residues. The junction had 2 bases not matched to a gene; V was cut back by 2 bases and J by 7 bases.

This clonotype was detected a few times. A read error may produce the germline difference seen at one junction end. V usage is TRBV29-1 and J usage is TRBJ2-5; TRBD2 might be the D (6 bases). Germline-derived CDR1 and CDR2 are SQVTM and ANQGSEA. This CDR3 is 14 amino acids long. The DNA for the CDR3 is TGCAACGGCTGGACACTCCTTAGGAGGGAGACCCGGTACTTC. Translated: CNGWTLLRRETRYF.

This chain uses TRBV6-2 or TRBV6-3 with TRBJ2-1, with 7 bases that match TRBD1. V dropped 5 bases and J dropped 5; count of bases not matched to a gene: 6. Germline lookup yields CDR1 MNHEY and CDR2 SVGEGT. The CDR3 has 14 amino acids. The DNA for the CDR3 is TGTGCCAGCAGTCCCGGACAGGAACACAATGAGCAGTTCTTC. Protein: CASSPGQEHNEQFF.

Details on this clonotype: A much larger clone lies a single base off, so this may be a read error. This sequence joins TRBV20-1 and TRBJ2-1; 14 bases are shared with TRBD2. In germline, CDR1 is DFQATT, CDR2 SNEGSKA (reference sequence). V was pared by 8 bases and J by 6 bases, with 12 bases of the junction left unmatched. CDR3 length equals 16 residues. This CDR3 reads CSTRTSGRQISNEQFF. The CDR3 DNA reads TGCAGTACGCGGACTAGCGGGAGGCAGATTAGCAATGAGCAGTTCTTC.